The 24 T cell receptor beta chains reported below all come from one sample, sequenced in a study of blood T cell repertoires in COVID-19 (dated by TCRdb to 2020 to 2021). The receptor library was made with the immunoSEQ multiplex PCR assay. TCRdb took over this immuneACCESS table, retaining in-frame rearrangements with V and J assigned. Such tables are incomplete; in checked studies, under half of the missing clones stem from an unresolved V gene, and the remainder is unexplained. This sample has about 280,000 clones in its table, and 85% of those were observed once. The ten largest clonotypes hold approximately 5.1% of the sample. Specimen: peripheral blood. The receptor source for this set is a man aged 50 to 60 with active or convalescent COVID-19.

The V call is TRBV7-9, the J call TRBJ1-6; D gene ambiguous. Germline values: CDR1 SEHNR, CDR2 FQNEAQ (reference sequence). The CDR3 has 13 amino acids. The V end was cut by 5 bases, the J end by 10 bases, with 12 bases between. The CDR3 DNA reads TGTGCCAGCAGCGTGGGGAGCAAATCACCCCTCCACTTT. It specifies CASSVGSKSPLHF.

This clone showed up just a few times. DNA of the CDR3: TGTGCCAGCAGTCGTTCAGGGACAGCTAATGAAAAACTGTTTTTT. This gives the protein CASSRSGTANEKLFF. This chain joins TRBV28 and TRBJ1-4, with TRBD1 matching over 7 bases. This CDR3 spans 15 amino acids. Trimming at V came to 5 bases and at J to 3 bases, leaving 6 bases not matched to a gene. CDR1 and CDR2 from the germline V gene are MDHEN and SYDVKM.

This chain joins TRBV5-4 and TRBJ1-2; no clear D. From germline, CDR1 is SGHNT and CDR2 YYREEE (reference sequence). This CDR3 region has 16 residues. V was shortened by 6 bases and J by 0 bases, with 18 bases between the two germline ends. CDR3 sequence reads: CASTKDAGSANYGYTF. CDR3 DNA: TGTGCCAGCACAAAGGACGCGGGTTCGGCTAACTATGGCTACACCTTC.

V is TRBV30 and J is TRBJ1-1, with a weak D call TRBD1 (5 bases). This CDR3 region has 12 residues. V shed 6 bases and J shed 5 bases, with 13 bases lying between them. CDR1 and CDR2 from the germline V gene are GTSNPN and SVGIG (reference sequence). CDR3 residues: CACLAGVTEAFF. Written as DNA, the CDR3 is TGTGCCTGTCTGGCGGGGGTGACTGAAGCTTTCTTT.

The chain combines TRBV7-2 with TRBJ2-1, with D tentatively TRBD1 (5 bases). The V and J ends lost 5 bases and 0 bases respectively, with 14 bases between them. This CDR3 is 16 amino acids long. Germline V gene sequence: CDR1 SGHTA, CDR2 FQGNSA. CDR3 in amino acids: CASSLQGLGSYNEQFF. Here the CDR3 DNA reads TGTGCCAGCAGCCTCCAGGGATTGGGCTCCTACAATGAGCAGTTCTTC.

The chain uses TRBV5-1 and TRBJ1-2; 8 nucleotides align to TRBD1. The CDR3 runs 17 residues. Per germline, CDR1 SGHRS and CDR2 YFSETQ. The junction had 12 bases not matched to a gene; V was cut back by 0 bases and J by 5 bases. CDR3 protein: CASSLGARAGGVYGYTF. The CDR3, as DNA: TGCGCCAGCAGCTTGGGCGCGAGGGCAGGGGGCGTTTATGGCTACACCTTC.

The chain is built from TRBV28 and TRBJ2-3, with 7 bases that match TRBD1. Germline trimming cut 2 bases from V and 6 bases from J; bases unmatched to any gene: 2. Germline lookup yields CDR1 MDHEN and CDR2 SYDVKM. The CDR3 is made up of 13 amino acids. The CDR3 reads CASSLKGADTQYF. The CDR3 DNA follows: TGTGCCAGCAGTTTAAAGGGGGCGGATACGCAGTATTTT.

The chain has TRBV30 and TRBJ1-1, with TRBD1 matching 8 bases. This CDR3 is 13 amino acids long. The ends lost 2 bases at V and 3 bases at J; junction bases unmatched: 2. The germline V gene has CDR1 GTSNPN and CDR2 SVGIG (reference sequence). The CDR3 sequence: CAWSQTGDTEAFF. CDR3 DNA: TGTGCCTGGAGTCAGACAGGGGACACTGAAGCTTTCTTT. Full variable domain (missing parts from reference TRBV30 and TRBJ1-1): SQTIHQWPATLVQPVGSPLSLECTVEGTSNPNLYWYRQAAGRGLQLLFYSVGIGQISSEVPQNLSASRPQDRQFILSSKKLLLSDSGFYLCAWSQTGDTEAFFGQGTRLTVV.

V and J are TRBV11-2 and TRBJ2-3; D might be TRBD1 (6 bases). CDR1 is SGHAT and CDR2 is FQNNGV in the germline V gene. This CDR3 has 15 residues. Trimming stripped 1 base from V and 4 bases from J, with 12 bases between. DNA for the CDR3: TGTGCCAGCAGCTTAGTCCGGACAGCCCCAGATACGCAGTATTTT. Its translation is CASSLVRTAPDTQYF.

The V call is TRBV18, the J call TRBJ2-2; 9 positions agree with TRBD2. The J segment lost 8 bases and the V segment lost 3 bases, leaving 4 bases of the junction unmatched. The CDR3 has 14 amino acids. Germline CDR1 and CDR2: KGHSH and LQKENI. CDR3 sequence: CASSPGLASGELFF. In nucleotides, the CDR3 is TGTGCCAGCTCACCGGGACTAGCCTCAGGGGAGCTGTTTTTT. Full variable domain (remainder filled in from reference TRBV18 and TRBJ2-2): NAGVMQNPRHLVRRRGQEARLRCSPMKGHSHVYWYRQLPEEGLKFMVYLQKENIIDESGMPKERFSAEFPKEGPSILRIQQVVRGDSAAYFCASSPGLASGELFFGEGSRLTVL.

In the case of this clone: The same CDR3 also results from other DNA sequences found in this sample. The CDR3 here is CASAHRGRGGANVLTF. Here the CDR3 DNA reads TGTGCCAGTGCTCACAGGGGTCGGGGCGGGGCCAACGTCCTGACTTTC. The rearrangement links TRBV19 to TRBJ2-6; TRBD1 agrees at 7 bases. Germline V gene lookup returns CDR1 LNHDA and CDR2 SQIVND (reference sequence). This CDR3 contains 16 residues. Trimming took 8 bases from V and 4 from J; bases not matched to a gene: 11.

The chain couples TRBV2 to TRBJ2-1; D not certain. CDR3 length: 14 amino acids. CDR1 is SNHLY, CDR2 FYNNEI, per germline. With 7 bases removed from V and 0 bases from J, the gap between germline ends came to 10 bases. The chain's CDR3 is CASKQSSSYNEQFF. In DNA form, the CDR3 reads TGTGCCAGCAAACAGTCGAGCTCCTACAATGAGCAGTTCTTC.

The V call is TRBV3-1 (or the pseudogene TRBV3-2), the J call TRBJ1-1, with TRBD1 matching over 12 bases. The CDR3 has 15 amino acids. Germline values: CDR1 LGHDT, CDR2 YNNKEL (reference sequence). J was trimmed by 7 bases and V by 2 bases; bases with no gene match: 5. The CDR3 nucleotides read TGTGCCAGCAGCCAAACCGGGACAGGGGGCAGTGAAGCTTTCTTT. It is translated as CASSQTGTGGSEAFF.

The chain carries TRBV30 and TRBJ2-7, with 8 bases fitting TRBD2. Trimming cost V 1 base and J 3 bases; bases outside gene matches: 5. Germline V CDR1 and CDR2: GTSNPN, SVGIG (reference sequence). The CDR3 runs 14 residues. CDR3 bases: TGTGCCTGGAGTGGTTTAGCGGGGCTCTACGAGCAGTACTTC. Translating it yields CAWSGLAGLYEQYF.

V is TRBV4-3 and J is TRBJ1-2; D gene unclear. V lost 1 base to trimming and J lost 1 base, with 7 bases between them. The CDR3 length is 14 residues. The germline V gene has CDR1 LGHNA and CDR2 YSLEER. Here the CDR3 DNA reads TGCGCCAGCAGCCAAGCGGGTCATAACTATGGCTACACCTTC. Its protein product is CASSQAGHNYGYTF.

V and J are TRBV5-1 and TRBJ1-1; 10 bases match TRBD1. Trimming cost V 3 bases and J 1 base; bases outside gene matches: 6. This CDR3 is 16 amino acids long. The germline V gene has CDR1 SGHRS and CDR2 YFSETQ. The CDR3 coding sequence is TGCGCCAGCAGCTGGAGGACAGGGGGAGGGAACACTGAAGCTTTCTTT. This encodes CASSWRTGGGNTEAFF.

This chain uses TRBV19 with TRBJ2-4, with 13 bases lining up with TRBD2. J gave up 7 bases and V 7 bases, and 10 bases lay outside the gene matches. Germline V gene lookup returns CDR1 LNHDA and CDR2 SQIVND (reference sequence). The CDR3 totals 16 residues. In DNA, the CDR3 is TGTGCCAGTACCAGCGGACTAGCGGGAGATTGGAACATTCAGTACTTC. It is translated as CASTSGLAGDWNIQYF.

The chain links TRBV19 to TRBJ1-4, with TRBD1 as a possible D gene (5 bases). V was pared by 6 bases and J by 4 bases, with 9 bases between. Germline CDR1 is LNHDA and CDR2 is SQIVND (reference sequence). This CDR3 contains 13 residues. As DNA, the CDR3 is TGTGCCAGTAGCCGACAGTATAATGAAAAACTGTTTTTT. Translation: CASSRQYNEKLFF. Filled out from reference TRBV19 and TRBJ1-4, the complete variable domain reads DGGITQSPKYLFRKEGQNVTLSCEQNLNHDAMYWYRQDPGQGLRLIYYSQIVNDFQKGDIAEGYSVSREKKESFPLTVTSAQKNPTAFYLCASSRQYNEKLFFGSGTQLSVL.

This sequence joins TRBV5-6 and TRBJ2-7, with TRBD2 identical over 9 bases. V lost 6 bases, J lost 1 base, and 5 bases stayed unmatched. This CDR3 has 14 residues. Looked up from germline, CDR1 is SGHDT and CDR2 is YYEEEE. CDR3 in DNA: TGTGCCAGCAAGGAGGCGGGAGGGTCCTACGAGCAGTACTTC. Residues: CASKEAGGSYEQYF.

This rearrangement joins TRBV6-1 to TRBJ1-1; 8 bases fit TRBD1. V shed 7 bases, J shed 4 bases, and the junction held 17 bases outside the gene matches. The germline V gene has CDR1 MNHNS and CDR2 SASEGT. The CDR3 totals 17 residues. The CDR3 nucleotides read TGTGCCAGCATTGACCAGGGGGCGCGGTATATCCCCACTGAAGCTTTCTTT. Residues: CASIDQGARYIPTEAFF.

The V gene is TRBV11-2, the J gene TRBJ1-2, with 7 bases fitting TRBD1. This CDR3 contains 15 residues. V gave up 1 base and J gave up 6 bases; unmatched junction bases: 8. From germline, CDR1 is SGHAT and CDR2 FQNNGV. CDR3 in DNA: TGTGCCAGCAGCTTAGCATCAGGGGGTGGAAATGGCTACACCTTC. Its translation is CASSLASGGGNGYTF.

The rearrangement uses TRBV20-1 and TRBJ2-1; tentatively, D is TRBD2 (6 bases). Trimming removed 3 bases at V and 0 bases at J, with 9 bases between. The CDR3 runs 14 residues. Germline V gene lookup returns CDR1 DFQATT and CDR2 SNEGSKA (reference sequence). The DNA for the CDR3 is TGCAGTGCTAGTCCCGGGAGCTCCTACAATGAGCAGTTCTTC. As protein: CSASPGSSYNEQFF.

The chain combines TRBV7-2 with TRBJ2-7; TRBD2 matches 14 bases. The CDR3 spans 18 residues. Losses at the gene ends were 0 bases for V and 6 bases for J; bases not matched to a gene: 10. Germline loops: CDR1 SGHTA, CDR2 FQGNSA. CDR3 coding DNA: TGTGCCAGCAGCTTAGCGCTACGACTAGCGGGAGGGCAAGCCGAGCAGTACTTC. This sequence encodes CASSLALRLAGGQAEQYF.

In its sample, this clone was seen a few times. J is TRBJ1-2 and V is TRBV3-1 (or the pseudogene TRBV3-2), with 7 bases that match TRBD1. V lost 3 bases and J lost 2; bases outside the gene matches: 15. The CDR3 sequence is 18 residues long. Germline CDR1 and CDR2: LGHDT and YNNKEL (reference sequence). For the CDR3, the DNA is TGTGCCAGCAGCCAGCCCCCTCGAAAGGGGACAGCAAACTATGGCTACACCTTC. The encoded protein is CASSQPPRKGTANYGYTF.